A single sample gave rise to the 19 T cell receptor beta chains below, sequenced in a study of blood T cell repertoires in COVID-19. Measured with immunoSEQ multiplex PCR; TCRdb has only the in-frame clones, and not every one. Here the sample spans about 240,000 clones, about 85% being singletons. The sequenced sample was peripheral blood. These receptor sequences come from a man younger than 45 who had recovered from COVID-19.

The chain links TRBV21-1 to TRBJ2-7; the table calls TRBD1, which could not be checked here. TRBV21-1 counts as a pseudogene. The CDR3 is 15 amino acids. CDR3 sequence: CASSKRGTLFYEQYV. CDR3 sequence (DNA): TGTGCCAGCAGCAAGAGGGGGACACTTTTTTACGAGCAGTACGTC.

The V and J genes are TRBV10-3 and TRBJ1-2; possibly TRBD1 for D (6 bases). Germline V CDR1 and CDR2: ENHRY, SYGVKD. The CDR3 length is 14 residues. Trimming removed 0 bases from V and 7 bases from J, with 12 bases in between. The DNA for the CDR3 is TGTGCCATCAGTGAGTCGGTCAGGGGTTTTGGCTACACCTTC. This sequence encodes CAISESVRGFGYTF.

The V gene is TRBV7-3, the J gene TRBJ2-3; TRBD1 might be the D (5 bases). V was trimmed by 5 bases and J by 10 bases, leaving 13 bases between them. The V gene's germline CDR1 is SGHTA and CDR2 FQGTGA. CDR3 size: 12 residues. CDR3 protein: CASSQRRGPQYF. In DNA form, the CDR3 reads TGTGCCAGCAGCCAAAGAAGGGGCCCGCAGTATTTT.

The chain uses TRBV12-5 and TRBJ2-3; possible D gene TRBD1, 6 bases. This CDR3 has 16 residues. Trimming shortened V by 0 bases and J by 0 bases, and 10 bases separated the two germline ends. From germline, CDR1 is LGHNT and CDR2 FRNRAP. The CDR3 DNA sequence: TGTGCTAGTGGTTTGGTAGTGGGGGCTAGCACAGATACGCAGTATTTT. Translation gives CASGLVVGASTDTQYF.

In its sample, this clone was seen a few times. V gene TRBV4-1 combines with J gene TRBJ1-1; D not resolved. V was clipped by 0 bases and J by 5 bases, with 16 bases between them. CDR1 is MGHRA and CDR2 is YSYEKL in the germline V gene. The CDR3 spans 16 residues. CDR3 sequence: CASSQDRGSGRTEAFF. The CDR3 DNA reads TGCGCCAGCAGCCAAGATCGGGGTTCTGGTAGGACTGAAGCTTTCTTT.

The chain is built from TRBV7-3 and TRBJ2-3, with D perhaps TRBD1 (6 bases). The CDR3 covers 15 residues. V lost 4 bases, J lost 0 bases, and 11 bases lay in between. The germline CDR1 and CDR2 sequences are SGHTA and FQGTGA. The CDR3 reads CASSYTGLSTDTQYF. The CDR3 DNA reads TGTGCCAGCAGCTATACAGGGCTTAGCACAGATACGCAGTATTTT. Full variable domain (outside the CDR3, taken from reference TRBV7-3 and TRBJ2-3): GAGVSQTPSNKVTEKGKYVELRCDPISGHTALYWYRQSLGQGPEFLIYFQGTGAADDSGLPNDRFFAVRPEGSVSTLKIQRTERGDSAVYLCASSYTGLSTDTQYFGPGTRLTVL.

The chain is built from TRBV5-5 and TRBJ2-7; 9 nucleotides align to TRBD1. The CDR3 has 15 amino acids. Germline V CDR1 and CDR2: SGHKS, YYEKEE (reference sequence). V was pared by 4 bases and J by 4 bases, with 9 bases of the junction left unmatched. The CDR3 spells CASSAEQGAFYEQYF. The CDR3 DNA reads TGTGCCAGCAGCGCCGAACAGGGGGCGTTTTACGAGCAGTACTTC.

A single count supports this clone. The chain links TRBV4-1 to TRBJ2-7; D is possibly TRBD2 (5 bases). This CDR3 region has 14 residues. Germline lookup yields CDR1 MGHRA and CDR2 YSYEKL. V was shortened by 10 bases and J by 6 bases, with 22 bases between the two germline ends. The CDR3 here is CAIAGLGMVGEQYV. Written as DNA, the CDR3 is TGCGCCATCGCAGGACTGGGTATGGTGGGCGAGCAGTACGTC.

The V call is TRBV9, the J call TRBJ2-6, with 7 bases aligning to TRBD1. CDR1 is SGDLS, CDR2 YYNGEE, per germline. This CDR3 has 17 residues. V lost 3 bases, J lost 0 bases, and 6 bases stayed unmatched. CDR3 sequence reads: CASSARQGGSGANVLTF. In DNA form, the CDR3 reads TGTGCCAGCAGCGCACGACAGGGCGGCTCTGGGGCCAACGTCCTGACTTTC.

CDR3 sequence reads: CASAGTSGSEQFF. DNA of the CDR3: TGTGCCAGCGCCGGGACTAGCGGTAGTGAGCAGTTCTTC. The gene calls are TRBV9 and TRBJ2-1, with 11 bases aligning to TRBD2. CDR1 SGDLS and CDR2 YYNGEE come from the germline V gene. This CDR3 is built from 13 residues. Unmatched junction bases numbered 6, after V lost 7 bases and J lost 9 bases. The variable domain in full, with the rest retrieved from reference TRBV9 and TRBJ2-1, is DSGVTQTPKHLITATGQRVTLRCSPRSGDLSVYWYQQSLDQGLQFLIQYYNGEERAKGNILERFSAQQFPDLHSELNLSSLELGDSALYFCASAGTSGSEQFFGPGTRLTVL.

The chain combines TRBV7-2 with TRBJ1-2; no firm D call. Trimming pared 3 bases from V and 0 bases from J, leaving 11 bases between. CDR3 size: 15 residues. Germline assignment: CDR1 SGHTA and CDR2 FQGNSA. DNA for the CDR3: TGTGCCAGCAGCTTTGGGCCAGGCTCTAACTATGGCTACACCTTC. The encoded protein is CASSFGPGSNYGYTF. Complete variable domain (other parts from reference TRBV7-2 and TRBJ1-2): GAGVSQSPSNKVTEKGKDVELRCDPISGHTALYWYRQSLGQGLEFLIYFQGNSAPDKSGLPSDRFSAERTGGSVSTLTIQRTQQEDSAVYLCASSFGPGSNYGYTFGSGTRLTVV.

The rearrangement joins TRBV2 to TRBJ1-2; D is ambiguous. The germline V gene has CDR1 SNHLY and CDR2 FYNNEI. Deletions cut 5 bases from V and 0 bases from J, with 7 bases between. This CDR3 is 13 amino acids long. Here the CDR3 reads CASSPNPNYGYTF. DNA of the CDR3: TGTGCCAGCAGTCCTAATCCTAACTATGGCTACACCTTC.

The gene calls are TRBV10-2 and TRBJ2-5; maybe TRBD2 (6 bases). With 2 bases removed from V and 2 bases from J, the gap between germline ends came to 21 bases. This CDR3 region has 18 residues. Germline assignment: CDR1 WSHSY and CDR2 SAAADI. CDR3 protein: CASSEAFRAGLIQETQYF. In DNA form, the CDR3 reads TGCGCCAGCAGTGAGGCGTTTCGGGCCGGACTAATACAAGAGACCCAGTACTTC.

This sequence joins TRBV21-1 and TRBJ2-5; the DNA was not used to check the table's D call, TRBD2. TRBV21-1 is given as a pseudogene. CDR3 size: 18 residues. CDR3 DNA: TGTGCCAGCAGCAAAGGAGCAGGGCTAGCGGGGGGGCAAGAGACCCAGTACTTC. It translates to CASSKGAGLAGGQETQYF.

This clone was seen only a few times. The chain joins TRBV29-1 to TRBJ2-7, with 12 bases lining up with TRBD2. Germline CDR1 is SQVTM and CDR2 is ANQGSEA. Trimming removed 7 bases from V and 0 bases from J; junction bases left unmatched: 4. The CDR3 has 14 amino acids. The CDR3 DNA sequence: TGCAGCGCGGGGGGACTAGCGGGCTCCTACGAGCAGTACTTC. Translating gives CSAGGLAGSYEQYF.

The chain is built from TRBV12-2 and TRBJ2-3; the table names TRBD1, a call not compared with the DNA. TRBV12-2 is a pseudogene. The CDR3 runs 21 residues. The CDR3 region is CASRLDAGLDRDTPSGDTQYF. The CDR3 DNA follows: TGTGCAAGTCGCTTAGACGCAGGCTTGGATAGGGACACGCCATCAGGGGATACGCAGTATTTT.

This clone was detected once. The gene calls are TRBV5-8 and TRBJ2-5; a weak D match, TRBD2 (6 bases). V was cut by 4 bases and J by 5 bases, with 12 bases left in between. The CDR3 consists of 13 residues. Per germline, CDR1 SGHTS and CDR2 YDEGEE. CDR3 residues: CASSGGLQETQYF. The CDR3 nucleotides read TGTGCCAGCAGCGGGGGACTTCAGGAGACCCAGTACTTC.

The chain carries TRBV2 and TRBJ2-7, with D unresolved. Trimming left V 1 base short and J 0 bases short, with 7 bases between. Looked up from germline, CDR1 is SNHLY and CDR2 is FYNNEI. The CDR3 totals 14 residues. The CDR3 region is CASSEGRGSYEQYF. The CDR3 nucleotides are TGTGCCAGCAGTGAAGGCCGCGGCTCCTACGAGCAGTACTTC.

The chain links TRBV3-1 (or the pseudogene TRBV3-2) to TRBJ1-1; TRBD1 is a possible D gene (6 bases). V was clipped by 1 base and J by 1 base, with 13 bases between them. The CDR3 totals 16 residues. Germline assignment: CDR1 LGHDT and CDR2 YNNKEL (reference sequence). The CDR3 loop is CASSQALQGGNTEAFF. The DNA of the CDR3 is TGTGCCAGCAGCCAAGCTTTACAGGGCGGGAACACTGAAGCTTTCTTT.